The sequence of this T cell receptor beta chain was determined in a study of T-cell reconstitution after alpha-beta-depleted transplantation in children. This clonotype was recorded at least ten times. The antigen is not known. Study results and limitations: Reported findings indicate that, about two months after transplant, alpha-beta T cells came from several hundred expanded clones, which were derived from non-depleted graft cells.

The germline V gene encodes CDR1 SGHVS and CDR2 FNYEAQ. V lost 4 bases to trimming and J lost 6 bases, with 13 bases between them. This CDR3 has 13 residues. TCRbeta library preparation incorporated unique molecular identifiers. MiXCR, applied by TCRdb to the PCR reads, yields one record per CDR3 protein. This repertoire shows 200,000 to 250,000 distinct CDR3 sequences, roughly 11% found once; its top ten account for 28%. The sequencing here drew on PBMCs, taken before TCRalphabeta/CD19-depleted stem cell transplant. This chain uses TRBV7-6 with TRBJ2-7; D is undetermined. This receptor was obtained from a child younger than two with acute myeloid leukemia, due to receive a stem cell transplant. CDR3: CASSSSAWGEQYF. The CDR3 nucleotides read TGTGCCAGCAGCTCATCGGCCTGGGGCGAGCAGTACTTC.